A selection of T cell receptor beta chains follows, all from one sample in a study of regulatory T cells in long-lasting Graves disease. TCRdb re-analysed the multiplex PCR reads in MiXCR, keeping a single row per CDR3 protein. There are approximately 690,000 distinct CDR3 sequences in the sample; around 32% occur only once, and 40% to 55% lies in the top ten. The specimen was peripheral blood mononuclear cells (PBMCs), collected when the disease was refractory, from a patient treated with antithyroid drugs. These receptors came from a female donor with Graves disease. The CDR3 runs from the conserved cysteine through the conserved F or W. D genes are given only for firm matches. Rows may omit the clone size; those that give it use once, few, many or a size class.

TRBV7-6	TRBJ1-1	.	.	CASSPFSRGTEAFF	TGTGCCAGCAGCCCGTTCTCCCGGGGCACTGAAGCTTTCTTT
TRBV12-3/TRBV12-4	TRBJ1-5	few	.	CASSPGREGQPQHF	TGTGCCAGCAGCCCCGGACGGGAAGGTCAGCCCCAGCATTTT
TRBV20-1	TRBJ1-4	few	TRBD1	CSAGTGSGSEKLFF	TGCAGTGCTGGGACAGGGTCAGGCTCTGAAAAACTGTTTTTT
TRBV7-9	TRBJ2-7	few	.	CASSPPSDRDYEQYF	TGTGCCAGCAGCCCCCCCTCGGACAGAGACTACGAGCAGTACTTC
TRBV10-3	TRBJ1-2	.	.	CAISDRERDGYTF	TGTGCCATCAGTGACAGGGAGCGTGATGGCTACACCTTC
TRBV20-1	TRBJ2-7	few	.	CSARLGREQYF	TGCAGTGCTAGGCTGGGACGCGAGCAGTACTTC
TRBV5-8	TRBJ1-1	few	.	CASSLAKGWTEAFF	TGTGCCAGCAGCTTGGCCAAAGGGTGGACTGAAGCTTTCTTT
TRBV12-3/TRBV12-4	TRBJ1-2	.	.	CASSPGTVAYGYTF	TGTGCCAGCAGTCCCGGGACTGTGGCCTATGGCTACACCTTC
TRBV4-1	TRBJ2-7	once	TRBD2	CASSPLAGDYEQYF	TGCGCCAGCAGCCCGCTAGCGGGAGATTACGAGCAGTACTTC
TRBV2	TRBJ1-1	.	.	CASSEARGGLGTEAFF	TGTGCCAGCAGTGAAGCGCGGGGGGGCCTGGGCACTGAAGCTTTCTTT
TRBV15	TRBJ1-1	.	.	CATSRDLGRRTEAFF	TGTGCCACCAGCAGAGATCTGGGCAGGCGAACTGAAGCTTTCTTT
TRBV10-3	TRBJ1-1	few	.	CAISSDISLNTEAFF	TGTGCCATCAGTTCTGATATTAGCCTGAACACTGAAGCTTTCTTT
TRBV9	TRBJ2-7	.	TRBD2	CASSASGGEQYF	TGTGCCAGCAGCGCCTCGGGGGGGGAGCAGTACTTC
TRBV7-9	TRBJ2-2	few	TRBD2	CASSLLAGLTGELFF	TGTGCCAGCAGCTTACTAGCGGGGCTCACCGGGGAGCTGTTTTTT